One sample yielded the 16 T cell receptor beta chains listed below, sequenced in a study of technical replicates of blood from several donors. Profiled with immunoSEQ multiplex PCR; TCRdb holds only in-frame clones, not every one. The sample has around 80,000 clones; roughly 91% are singletons. The specimen was T cells isolated from PBMCs. Source of these receptors: a human donor in good health.

This chain joins TRBV27 and TRBJ2-7; a possible D gene is TRBD2 (7 bases). The CDR3 extends over 16 amino acids. Trimming cost V 3 bases and J 1 base, with 16 bases left between them. Germline V lookup: CDR1 MNHEY, CDR2 SMNVEV (reference sequence). The CDR3 here is CASSFSGGQVSYEQYF. CDR3 nucleotides: TGTGCCAGCAGTTTCTCGGGGGGCCAAGTTTCCTACGAGCAGTACTTC.

V gene TRBV11-3 combines with J gene TRBJ2-5; the D gene is possibly TRBD2 (5 bases). The V and J ends lost 2 bases and 2 bases respectively, with 12 bases between them. The V gene's germline CDR1 is SGHNT and CDR2 YENEEA. The CDR3 spans 15 residues. CDR3 protein: CASSLRLRAQETQYF. CDR3 DNA sequence: TGTGCCAGCAGCTTACGTTTGAGGGCGCAAGAGACCCAGTACTTC.

The genes are TRBV6-5 and TRBJ1-3, with no clear D. CDR1 is MNHEY, CDR2 SVGAGI, per germline. CDR3 length equals 14 residues. The germline V and J ends were trimmed by 2 bases and 2 bases, with 7 bases remaining between them. The CDR3 nucleotides read TGTGCCAGCAGTTACGACACAACTGGAAACACCATATATTTT. It encodes CASSYDTTGNTIYF.

The chain recombines TRBV30 with TRBJ1-5; 7 bases map to TRBD1. Germline trimming cut 3 bases from V and 0 bases from J; bases unmatched to any gene: 8. Germline CDR1 GTSNPN, CDR2 SVGIG (reference sequence). The CDR3 length is 16 residues. CDR3 bases: TGTGCCTGGAGAGATGGGACAGCTTATAGCAATCAGCCCCAGCATTTT. It codes for CAWRDGTAYSNQPQHF.

This clone was picked up one time. The chain links TRBV19 to TRBJ2-3; 9 nucleotides line up with TRBD1. The CDR3 contains 15 residues. From germline, CDR1 is LNHDA and CDR2 SQIVND (reference sequence). J was trimmed by 2 bases and V by 6 bases; bases with no gene match: 6. This CDR3 is CASSHGQGYTDTQYF. CDR3 nucleotides: TGTGCCAGTAGCCACGGACAGGGGTACACAGATACGCAGTATTTT.

This clone has just one count. The genes are TRBV9 and TRBJ1-2; D is uncertain. The CDR3 is 14 amino acids. V was trimmed by 4 bases and J by 8 bases, leaving 18 bases between them. Germline CDR1 and CDR2: SGDLS and YYNGEE. Here the CDR3 DNA reads TGTGCCAGCAGCTCCCAAGACTCCTCTCTAGGCTACACCTTC. Encoded protein: CASSSQDSSLGYTF.

The rearrangement uses TRBV4-1 and TRBJ1-5; D may be TRBD1 (6 bases). Per the germline V gene, CDR1 is MGHRA and CDR2 is YSYEKL. The CDR3 contains 16 residues. Trimming removed 2 bases from V and 5 bases from J, with 16 bases in between. DNA of the CDR3: TGCGCCAGCAGCCAATTTGGGGACAAGGTGGATCAGCCCCAGCATTTT. Translated: CASSQFGDKVDQPQHF.

V is TRBV28 and J is TRBJ1-3; D not certain. Germline lookup yields CDR1 MDHEN and CDR2 SYDVKM. The ends were cut back, 6 bases at V and 4 bases at J, with 16 bases in the middle. This CDR3 is built from 15 residues. The CDR3 nucleotides are TGTGCCAGCAGCGAGGGATATTTCTCGGGAAACACCATATATTTT. Its translation: CASSEGYFSGNTIYF.

The chain joins TRBV30 to TRBJ1-2; a possible D gene is TRBD1 (6 bases). Germline lookup yields CDR1 GTSNPN and CDR2 SVGIG (reference sequence). The length of the CDR3 is 15 residues. Trimming left V 5 bases short and J 0 bases short, with 16 bases between. The CDR3 protein is CAWEHIQGSNYGYTF. The CDR3 DNA is TGTGCCTGGGAACATATACAGGGCTCTAACTATGGCTACACCTTC.

This chain joins TRBV30 and TRBJ2-1; TRBD2 aligns across 8 bases. The CDR3 is 15 residues long. V was clipped by 2 bases and J by 6 bases; unmatched bases: 9. CDR1 is GTSNPN and CDR2 is SVGIG in the germline V gene (reference sequence). Here the CDR3 DNA reads TGTGCCTGGAGTATAGGAACTAGCGGTACCAATGAGCAGTTCTTC. Translated: CAWSIGTSGTNEQFF.

The gene calls are TRBV10-3 and TRBJ2-1; 9 nucleotides match TRBD1. The CDR3 totals 13 residues. With 5 bases clipped from V and 10 bases from J, the junction kept 6 bases outside the gene matches. Germline CDR1 reads ENHRY; CDR2 reads SYGVKD. This CDR3 reads CAISTRQGEEQFF. In DNA form, the CDR3 reads TGTGCCATCAGTACACGACAGGGGGAGGAGCAGTTCTTC.

V usage is TRBV5-1 and J usage is TRBJ2-3, with 9 positions matching TRBD2. The CDR3 is 15 residues long. V shed 1 base and J 7 bases; nucleotides not matched to a gene: 7. CDR1 is SGHRS and CDR2 is YFSETQ in the germline V gene. The CDR3 protein is CASSLSATSGYTQYF. CDR3 sequence (DNA): TGCGCCAGCAGCTTGTCCGCGACTAGCGGCTATACGCAGTATTTT.

This chain joins TRBV29-1 and TRBJ2-1, with D perhaps TRBD1 (6 bases). The CDR3 is 12 residues long. V was trimmed by 8 bases and J by 5 bases, leaving 13 bases between them. Germline V gives CDR1 SQVTM, CDR2 ANQGSEA. The CDR3 sequence: CSIIQGNNEQFF. Written as DNA, the CDR3 is TGCAGCATTATCCAGGGGAACAATGAGCAGTTCTTC.

The gene calls are TRBV10-2 and TRBJ2-1; no clear D gene. CDR3 size: 14 residues. Per the germline V gene, CDR1 is WSHSY and CDR2 is SAAADI. V was shortened by 11 bases and J by 8 bases, with 22 bases between the two germline ends. The CDR3 is CAAWAGLNDDEQFF. CDR3 coding DNA: TGCGCCGCTTGGGCAGGCCTCAACGACGATGAGCAGTTCTTC.

V gene TRBV2 combines with J gene TRBJ2-7; a weak D match, TRBD2 (6 bases). The CDR3 spans 11 residues. Deletions cut 10 bases from V and 3 bases from J, with 10 bases between. CDR1 is SNHLY and CDR2 is FYNNEI in the germline V gene. The CDR3 coding sequence is TGTGCCACCGGGGGTTACTACGAGCAGTACTTC. Encoded protein: CATGGYYEQYF. The full variable domain, its missing parts supplied by reference TRBV2 and TRBJ2-7, is EPEVTQTPSHQVTQMGQEVILRCVPISNHLYFYWYRQILGQKVEFLVSFYNNEISEKSEIFDDQFSVERPDGSNFTLKIRSTKLEDSAMYFCATGGYYEQYFGPGTRLTVT.

This clone was detected only once. The chain has TRBV4-1 and TRBJ2-2; D perhaps matches TRBD1 (6 bases). Germline V CDR1 and CDR2: MGHRA, YSYEKL. The CDR3 has 15 residues. V was clipped by 7 bases and J by 6 bases, with 18 bases between them. The CDR3 DNA follows: TGCGCCAGCACTTACGGGAAAGGGGGACCCGGGGAGCTGTTTTTT. It encodes CASTYGKGGPGELFF.